These 13 T cell receptor beta chains were all obtained from the same sample, sequenced in a study of T cells in Graves' hyperthyroidism and ophthalmopathy. Researchers amplified the TCR beta CDR3 regions from RNA transcripts. The HTBI set primed first-round TCR CDR3 RT-PCR. Via MiXCR, TCRdb re-called the multiplex PCR reads, giving one row per CDR3 protein. This table has approximately 720,000 distinct CDR3 sequences, approximately 18% appearing once. The sample was blood. Source of these receptors: a woman in her forties or fifties with Graves' hyperthyroidism that later progressed to Graves' ophthalmopathy.

This clonotype was seen a handful of times. V is TRBV9 and J is TRBJ2-3; D remains unclear. The CDR3 is made up of 15 amino acids. CDR1 SGDLS and CDR2 YYNGEE come from the germline V gene. V dropped 4 bases and J dropped 4 bases, with 16 bases sitting between them. CDR3 coding DNA: TGTGCCAGCAGCTCAACTACCCAGGCGGCAGATACGCAGTATTTT. Translation gives CASSSTTQAADTQYF.

Concerning this clonotype itself: A much larger clone is a single base away; this may be a read error. CDR3 coding DNA: TGTGCCAGCAGGAACAGGAGCCCCTACAATGAGCAGTTCTTC. Amino acids: CASRNRSPYNEQFF. The V and J genes are TRBV12-3 or TRBV12-4 and TRBJ2-1, with D tentatively TRBD1 (5 bases). The V gene lost 6 bases and the J gene lost 2 bases, with 11 bases spanning the gap. The CDR3 is 14 residues long.

This clonotype was picked up many times. This chain joins TRBV20-1 and TRBJ1-2; D gene ambiguous. The CDR3 spans 12 residues. Trimming took 2 bases from V and 6 from J, leaving 10 bases between them. Germline loops: CDR1 DFQATT, CDR2 SNEGSKA (reference sequence). The CDR3 loop reads CSARLPGDGYTF. DNA of the CDR3: TGCAGTGCTAGACTTCCGGGTGATGGCTACACCTTC.

This sequence joins TRBV10-3 and TRBJ2-3, with 7 positions matching TRBD1. V dropped 10 bases and J dropped 3; count of bases not matched to a gene: 4. There are 12 residues in the CDR3. Germline V gene sequence: CDR1 ENHRY, CDR2 SYGVKD. CDR3 sequence: CASRGTTDTQYF. The CDR3 DNA sequence: TGTGCCAGCAGGGGGACAACAGATACGCAGTATTTT.

This clonotype appeared many times. CDR3 nucleotide sequence: TGTGCCAGCAGTTTTGTGACAGAGCCGCAGGTCACTGAAGCTTTCTTT. Its translation: CASSFVTEPQVTEAFF. V gene TRBV27 combines with J gene TRBJ1-1; maybe TRBD1 (5 bases). The germline V and J ends were trimmed by 3 bases and 4 bases, with 18 bases remaining between them. From germline, CDR1 is MNHEY and CDR2 SMNVEV (reference sequence). The CDR3 length is 16 residues.

This clonotype appeared a few times. This sequence joins TRBV10-3 and TRBJ1-2; 7 bases map to TRBD1. The CDR3 runs to 15 residues. J gave up 2 bases and V 6 bases, and 9 bases lay outside the gene matches. The V gene's germline CDR1 is ENHRY and CDR2 SYGVKD. The CDR3 coding sequence is TGTGCCATCAGCCGCTCTGACAGGGACAACTATGGCTACACCTTC. Translating it yields CAISRSDRDNYGYTF.

The sample holds many counts of this clonotype. The genes are TRBV2 and TRBJ2-2, with a possible D match to TRBD1 (7 bases). The CDR3 is 12 residues long. Germline assignment: CDR1 SNHLY and CDR2 FYNNEI. Deletions cut 6 bases from V and 6 bases from J, with 8 bases between. The CDR3, as DNA: TGTGCCAGCAGCAGGGGGGCCGGGGAGCTGTTTTTT. Translating it yields CASSRGAGELFF.

The J gene is TRBJ2-7, the V gene TRBV27; 7 positions agree with TRBD1. In germline, CDR1 is MNHEY, CDR2 SMNVEV (reference sequence). V dropped 6 bases and J dropped 2; count of bases not matched to a gene: 4. CDR3 length equals 13 residues. The CDR3 DNA follows: TGTGCCAGCAGGGGACAGATTACCTACGAGCAGTACTTC. Protein sequence: CASRGQITYEQYF.

The chain uses TRBV5-1 and TRBJ2-3; 12 bases match TRBD2. The germline V gene has CDR1 SGHRS and CDR2 YFSETQ. V was pared by 4 bases and J by 3 bases, with 12 bases of the junction left unmatched. The CDR3 totals 18 residues. CDR3 protein: CASSPPSSGGGGTDTQYF. The DNA of the CDR3 is TGCGCCAGCAGCCCCCCCTCTAGCGGGGGGGGTGGGACAGATACGCAGTATTTT.

The CDR3 DNA reads TGTGCCAGCAGTTACTTCAGAGAAGAGACCCAGTACTTC. Translated: CASSYFREETQYF. The chain recombines TRBV6-5 with TRBJ2-5, with D unresolved. CDR1 MNHEY and CDR2 SVGAGI come from the germline V gene. V gave up 1 base and J gave up 3 bases, with 6 bases separating them. This CDR3 contains 13 residues.

This clonotype appeared many times. The rearrangement joins TRBV2 to TRBJ1-2; D is unresolved. Per the germline V gene, CDR1 is SNHLY and CDR2 is FYNNEI. This CDR3 comprises 15 residues. With 1 base removed from V and 11 bases from J, the gap between germline ends came to 20 bases. The CDR3 sequence: CASSEGARSSNRYTF. As DNA, the CDR3 is TGTGCCAGCAGTGAAGGTGCCAGGTCCTCCAATCGGTACACCTTC.

CDR3 in amino acids: CASGGLGMWHIQYF. As DNA, the CDR3 is TGTGCCAGTGGTGGGCTGGGGATGTGGCACATTCAGTACTTC. This chain joins TRBV19 and TRBJ2-4; D gene ambiguous. Germline lookup yields CDR1 LNHDA and CDR2 SQIVND (reference sequence). CDR3 length: 14 amino acids. V lost 8 bases, J lost 8 bases, and 19 bases lay in between.

The V and J genes are TRBV14 and TRBJ1-1; D is undetermined. Germline values: CDR1 SGHDN, CDR2 FVKESK. V dropped 0 bases and J dropped 5 bases, with 13 bases sitting between them. The CDR3 is 15 residues long. CDR3 in DNA: TGTGCCAGCAGCCAAGATCCCAATTTAGGGACTGAAGCTTTCTTT. Translated, it gives CASSQDPNLGTEAFF.